A selection of T cell receptor beta chains follows, all from one sample in a study of identifying expanded T cells in peripheral blood. Measured with immunoSEQ multiplex PCR; TCRdb has only the in-frame clones, and not every one. Of under 95,000 clones listed, 70% to 90% were seen once; the top ten hold approximately 3%. Sequencing was done on a sample of blood. All receptors come from a person aged 18 to 70 in good health. CDR3s leave out the opening cysteine and the closing phenylalanine or tryptophan. Fields, in order: V gene, D gene, J gene, CDR3 length, CDR3 protein. A D gene is named only where the DNA matches it firmly.

TRBV23-1,NA,TRBJ2-4,6,ASSQSD
TRBV15,NA,TRBJ2-7,15,ATSRDYWPTGDYEQY
TRBV4-3,TRBD2,TRBJ2-7,12,ASSQLAGASEQY
TRBV5-6,TRBD1,TRBJ1-4,13,ASSVGTGGGEKLF
TRBV25-1,TRBD2,TRBJ2-1,12,ASSVSGSEFEQF
TRBV4-1,NA,TRBJ1-1,15,ASSYTTLGGGNTEAF
TRBV27,TRBD1,TRBJ1-2,11,ASSSRQGSGYT
TRBV2,TRBD1,TRBJ1-3,15,ASSDGTGRFSGNTIY
TRBV5-4,TRBD1,TRBJ2-1,13,ASSGGTGGYNEQF
TRBV5-4,TRBD2,TRBJ2-3,13,ASSPRTSGVGTQY
TRBV4-3,NA,TRBJ2-3,12,ASSQDTTFRTQY
TRBV4-1,TRBD2,TRBJ2-2,13,ASSRGLDASRELF
TRBV6-5,TRBD1,TRBJ1-6,13,ASRPGQPYNSPLH
TRBV5-1,TRBD1,TRBJ2-3,13,ASSTFLTGDGGQY
TRBV13,TRBD2,TRBJ2-5,14,ASSSRRGGVWETQY
TRBV6-1,NA,TRBJ2-7,11,ASSLYFVDEQY
TRBV7-2,TRBD2,TRBJ2-3,14,ASSLRLAGALGTQY
TRBV6-6,NA,TRBJ1-1,11,ASSYFGGTEAF
TRBV5-4,NA,TRBJ2-5,11,ASSHDSQETQY
TRBV7-2,TRBD1,TRBJ2-7,12,ASSFYRGSYEQY
TRBV19,NA,TRBJ2-5,10,ASSKSKETQY
TRBV28,NA,TRBJ2-1,11,ASRRSVNNEQF
TRBV4-1,TRBD1,TRBJ1-2,12,ASSQGTGSDGYT
TRBV6-1,NA,TRBJ1-4,13,ASSGQIATNEKLF
TRBV6-5,NA,TRBJ2-7,12,ASSYSIPGGEQY
TRBV27,NA,TRBJ2-5,12,ASSSFGTLETQY
TRBV6-1,NA,TRBJ2-1,13,ASSEATGHYNEQF
TRBV11-2,NA,TRBJ1-1,13,ASSVWDTRGTEAF
TRBV27,NA,TRBJ1-2,12,ASSPQGRDYGYT
TRBV7-2,TRBD1,TRBJ2-1,9,ASSSQGDEF
TRBV12-5,NA,TRBJ2-5,9,ASGLMETQY
TRBV2,NA,TRBJ2-1,13,ASSPRGGRYNEQF
TRBV30,NA,TRBJ1-6,10,AWKDGFSPLH
TRBV7-2,NA,TRBJ2-7,13,ASSGGRDYLYEQY
TRBV27,TRBD1,TRBJ1-6,15,ASSLGAGTGENSPLH
TRBV4-3,NA,TRBJ1-1,16,ASSQERDRFHMNTEAF
TRBV1,NA,TRBJ1-5,11,TNAGQINQPQH
TRBV28,NA,TRBJ2-7,10,ATGTGTYEQY
TRBV28,NA,TRBJ1-4,12,ASSYGTNNEKLF
TRBV7-9,NA,TRBJ2-1,12,ASSLALGREKQF
TRBV5-1,NA,TRBJ1-2,14,ASSLVEWASNYGYT